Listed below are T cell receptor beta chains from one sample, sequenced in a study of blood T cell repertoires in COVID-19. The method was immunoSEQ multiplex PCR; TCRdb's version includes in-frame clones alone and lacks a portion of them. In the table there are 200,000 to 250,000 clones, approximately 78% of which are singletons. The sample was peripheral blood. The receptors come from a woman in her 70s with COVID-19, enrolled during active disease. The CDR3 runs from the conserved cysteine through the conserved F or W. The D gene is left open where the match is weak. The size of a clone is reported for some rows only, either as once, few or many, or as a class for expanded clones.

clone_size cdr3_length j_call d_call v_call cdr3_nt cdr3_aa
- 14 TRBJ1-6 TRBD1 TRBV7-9 TGTGCCAGCAGCTTAGCCATACCGGGACAGGGCCTCCACTTT CASSLAIPGQGLHF
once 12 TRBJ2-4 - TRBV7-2 TGTGCCAGCGGGTGGCGAGAGGGCATTCAGTACTTC CASGWREGIQYF
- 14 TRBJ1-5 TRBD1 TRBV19 TGTGCCAGTAGTGCGGGACAGACCAATCAGCCCCAGCATTTT CASSAGQTNQPQHF
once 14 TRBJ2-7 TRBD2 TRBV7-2 TGTGCCAGCAGCTTACAAGCGGGAGTCAACGAGCAGTACTTC CASSLQAGVNEQYF
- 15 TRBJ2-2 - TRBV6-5 TGTGCCAGCACTAAGCGCCCGCAGAACACCGGGGAGCTGTTTTTT CASTKRPQNTGELFF
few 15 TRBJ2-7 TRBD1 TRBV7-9 TGTGCCAGCAGCCGTGGGGACAGGGGTACATACGAGCAGTACTTC CASSRGDRGTYEQYF
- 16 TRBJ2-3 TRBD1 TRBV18 TGTGCCAGCTCACCTCGGGACAGGGGTTTTACAGATACGCAGTATTTT CASSPRDRGFTDTQYF
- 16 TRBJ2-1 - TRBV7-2 TGTGCCAGCAGCCCACCGGGACTGGGTTCCTACAATGAGCAGTTCTTC CASSPPGLGSYNEQFF
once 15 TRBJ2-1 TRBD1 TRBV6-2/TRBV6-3 TGTGCCAGCAGTAACCGGGACAGGGCTAACAATGAGCAGTTCTTC CASSNRDRANNEQFF
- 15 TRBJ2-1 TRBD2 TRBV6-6 TGTGCCAGCAGTTACTCTCTAGCGGGAGTCAATGAGCAGTTCTTC CASSYSLAGVNEQFF
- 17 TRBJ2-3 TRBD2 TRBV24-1 TGTGCCACCAGTGACGTCGAGACTAGCGGAATCACAGATACGCAGTATTTT CATSDVETSGITDTQYF
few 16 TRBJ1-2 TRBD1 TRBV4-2 TGTGCCAGCAGCCCCGACCCCGGGACAGGGCCGTATGGCTACACCTTC CASSPDPGTGPYGYTF
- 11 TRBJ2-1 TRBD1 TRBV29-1 TGCAGCGCTGGACAGGGTATCGAGCAGTTCTTC CSAGQGIEQFF
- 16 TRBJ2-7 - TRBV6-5 TGTGCCAGCAGTTACTCGAGTAGGCCTAGCGTCCACGAGCAGTACTTC CASSYSSRPSVHEQYF
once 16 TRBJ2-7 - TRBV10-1 TGCGCCAGCGAAACCCTGAACGGTTCACTAATCTACGAGCAGTACTTC CASETLNGSLIYEQYF
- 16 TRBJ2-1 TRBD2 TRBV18 TGTGCCAGCTCACCAGCAGCGGGAGGGCCCATGCATGAGCAGTTCTTC CASSPAAGGPMHEQFF